These 23 T cell receptor beta chains share one sample of origin, sequenced in a study of T cell changes during pregnancy in multiple sclerosis. The table came from immunoSEQ multiplex PCR; TCRdb's copy has only in-frame clones and leaves some out. The top ten hold roughly 8% of the sample, which has about 40,000 clones, about 92% seen once. Sequencing used CD8+ T cells from peripheral blood mononuclear cells, obtained in the third trimester of pregnancy. These receptors all come from a female donor with multiple sclerosis, enrolled in a pregnancy study.

The chain carries TRBV9 and TRBJ1-2; TRBD1 might be the D (5 bases). Germline values: CDR1 SGDLS, CDR2 YYNGEE. The CDR3 extends over 14 amino acids. Trimming shortened V by 3 bases and J by 2 bases, and 11 bases separated the two germline ends. The CDR3 here is CASSAPTVNYGYTF. DNA for the CDR3: TGTGCCAGCAGCGCCCCGACAGTCAACTATGGCTACACCTTC.

The count of this clone is one. The chain combines TRBV10-3 with TRBJ1-5, with D uncertain. The CDR3 covers 14 residues. V was clipped by 2 bases and J by 4 bases, with 9 bases between them. The germline V gene encodes CDR1 ENHRY and CDR2 SYGVKD. The CDR3 bases are TGTGCCATCAGTGAGGCCGCCAGTAATCAGCCCCAGCATTTT. Protein: CAISEAASNQPQHF.

V is TRBV18 and J is TRBJ1-1; TRBD1 matches at 7 bases. This CDR3 is built from 13 residues. Germline loops: CDR1 KGHSH, CDR2 LQKENI. Unmatched junction bases numbered 4, after V lost 6 bases and J lost 3 bases. The chain's CDR3 is CASSPGTDTEAFF. The CDR3 nucleotides are TGTGCCAGCTCGCCCGGGACAGACACTGAAGCTTTCTTT.

The rearrangement uses TRBV25-1 and TRBJ1-2; 9 nucleotides align to TRBD1. The J segment lost 4 bases and the V segment lost 1 base, leaving 10 bases of the junction unmatched. From germline, CDR1 is MGHDK and CDR2 SYGVNS. CDR3 length equals 17 residues. The CDR3 bases are TGTGCCAGCAGTGAATTGAGTACAGGGGGCACGTCCTATGGCTACACCTTC. Its protein product is CASSELSTGGTSYGYTF.

This clone has a handful of counts. Written as DNA, the CDR3 is TGTGCCAGTAGTATCCCAACAAGGAGGGCCCAGCATTTT. It encodes CASSIPTRRAQHF. The chain links TRBV19 to TRBJ1-5; D call uncertain. The germline gives CDR1 LNHDA, CDR2 SQIVND (reference sequence). There are 13 residues in the CDR3. The germline V and J ends were trimmed by 3 bases and 11 bases, with 14 bases remaining between them.

A few counts support this clone. The rearrangement uses TRBV7-3 and TRBJ2-1; D is unresolved. The length of the CDR3 is 14 residues. The V end was cut by 5 bases, the J end by 5 bases, with 13 bases between. The germline V gene has CDR1 SGHTA and CDR2 FQGTGA. DNA for the CDR3: TGTGCCAGCAGCCCGGGTATGTTCAACAATGAGCAGTTCTTC. Translated: CASSPGMFNNEQFF.

The genes are TRBV7-3 and TRBJ2-2; D gene ambiguous. Between the trimmed V and J ends, which lost 5 bases and 4 bases, there was a span of 5 bases. The CDR3 spans 12 residues. In germline, CDR1 is SGHTA, CDR2 FQGTGA. The CDR3 bases are TGTGCCAGCAGCCACTCCACCGGGGAGCTGTTTTTT. Its translation: CASSHSTGELFF.

This clone was detected once. V is TRBV4-1 and J is TRBJ1-1; no clear D. V lost 0 bases and J lost 5, with 16 bases in between. There are 16 residues in the CDR3. Germline values: CDR1 MGHRA, CDR2 YSYEKL. CDR3 in DNA: TGCGCCAGCAGCCAAGACTTCGGGGTGGGGAGGACTGAAGCTTTCTTT. It codes for CASSQDFGVGRTEAFF.

This chain links TRBV6-1 with TRBJ2-3, with TRBD1 matching 8 bases. CDR3 length: 12 residues. Losses at the gene ends were 10 bases for V and 2 bases for J; bases not matched to a gene: 2. Germline assignment: CDR1 MNHNS and CDR2 SASEGT. As DNA, the CDR3 is TGTGCCACGGGACAGGACACAGATACGCAGTATTTT. Its protein product is CATGQDTDTQYF.

The rearrangement uses TRBV25-1 and TRBJ1-2, with 8 bases matching TRBD1. From germline, CDR1 is MGHDK and CDR2 SYGVNS. Unmatched junction bases numbered 2, after V lost 3 bases and J lost 5 bases. CDR3 length equals 13 residues. CDR3 sequence reads: CASSDRGLYGYTF. The DNA for the CDR3 is TGTGCCAGCAGTGACAGGGGGCTGTATGGCTACACCTTC.

The gene calls are TRBV5-6 and TRBJ1-2; a weak D match, TRBD1 (6 bases). Per the germline V gene, CDR1 is SGHDT and CDR2 is YYEEEE. V lost 1 base and J lost 7, with 11 bases in between. CDR3 length equals 13 residues. The CDR3 DNA reads as TGTGCCAGCAGCTTGTCAGGGGCAAGTGGCTACACCTTC. Translating it yields CASSLSGASGYTF.

This CDR3 reads CASGQGADNEQFF. CDR3 DNA: TGTGCCAGCGGCCAGGGGGCGGACAATGAGCAGTTCTTC. The chain is built from TRBV7-3 and TRBJ2-1, with 8 bases that match TRBD1. V lost 8 bases and J lost 5; bases outside the gene matches: 5. The germline CDR1 and CDR2 sequences are SGHTA and FQGTGA. CDR3 length equals 13 residues. Together with reference TRBV7-3 and TRBJ2-1, the CDR3 gives the full variable domain: GAGVSQTPSNKVTEKGKYVELRCDPISGHTALYWYRQSLGQGPEFLIYFQGTGAADDSGLPNDRFFAVRPEGSVSTLKIQRTERGDSAVYLCASGQGADNEQFFGPGTRLTVL.

This rearrangement joins TRBV5-1 to TRBJ2-1, with D hard to call. The ends were cut back, 2 bases at V and 5 bases at J, with 11 bases in the middle. The CDR3 loop spans 14 amino acids. The germline gives CDR1 SGHRS, CDR2 YFSETQ. The CDR3 reads CASSFYSHDNEQFF. CDR3 nucleotide sequence: TGCGCCAGCAGCTTCTATAGTCATGACAATGAGCAGTTCTTC.

The chain uses TRBV6-5 and TRBJ2-5; a possible D gene is TRBD2 (6 bases). The CDR3 has 15 residues. Trimming cost V 7 bases and J 1 base, with 16 bases left between them. Germline CDR1 is MNHEY and CDR2 is SVGAGI. CDR3 amino acids: CASTDRGLLQETQYF. As DNA, the CDR3 is TGTGCCAGCACCGACAGAGGACTACTCCAAGAGACCCAGTACTTC.

The rearrangement uses TRBV6-5 and TRBJ1-1; 8 bases map to TRBD1. Losses at the gene ends were 6 bases for V and 6 bases for J; bases not matched to a gene: 9. This CDR3 spans 14 amino acids. Looked up from germline, CDR1 is MNHEY and CDR2 is SVGAGI. This CDR3 is CASRQDRVIPEAFF. For the CDR3, the DNA is TGTGCCAGCAGGCAGGACAGGGTGATCCCTGAAGCTTTCTTT.

The chain has TRBV19 and TRBJ2-7; 8 nucleotides match TRBD1. Germline V gene sequence: CDR1 LNHDA, CDR2 SQIVND (reference sequence). The V and J ends lost 0 bases and 2 bases, in that order; junction bases with no gene match: 3. The CDR3 consists of 15 residues. CDR3 nucleotide sequence: TGTGCCAGTAGTATAGAACAGGGGGAAACCTACGAGCAGTACTTC. Protein: CASSIEQGETYEQYF.

The chain uses TRBV6-5 and TRBJ2-1, with D perhaps TRBD1 (6 bases). V lost 5 bases and J lost 4, with 12 bases in between. Germline V CDR1 and CDR2: MNHEY, SVGAGI. CDR3 length: 14 residues. The CDR3 DNA sequence: TGTGCCAGCAGTCCCGGGACAAATTACAATGAGCAGTTCTTC. Its protein is CASSPGTNYNEQFF.

The gene calls are TRBV13 and TRBJ2-3; 7 bases match TRBD1. This CDR3 contains 17 residues. The germline gives CDR1 PRHDT, CDR2 FYEKMQ (reference sequence). The ends lost 5 bases at V and 0 bases at J; junction bases unmatched: 11. The DNA for the CDR3 is TGTGCCAGCAGCGGAATGGACAGGAACGAAAGCACAGATACGCAGTATTTT. It codes for CASSGMDRNESTDTQYF.

This chain links TRBV7-6 with TRBJ2-1; 10 bases are a match to TRBD1. The CDR3 contains 17 residues. Germline loops: CDR1 SGHVS, CDR2 FNYEAQ. Trimming removed 2 bases from V and 2 bases from J; junction bases left unmatched: 6. CDR3 coding DNA: TGTGCCAGCAGCTTACTCGGACAGGGGGAACCCTACAATGAGCAGTTCTTC. It encodes CASSLLGQGEPYNEQFF.

This rearrangement joins TRBV13 to TRBJ2-7; 8 positions agree with TRBD1. The CDR3 runs 14 residues. Germline assignment: CDR1 PRHDT and CDR2 FYEKMQ (reference sequence). J was trimmed by 6 bases and V by 8 bases; bases with no gene match: 12. CDR3 protein: CASARPGGEAEQYF. Here the CDR3 DNA reads TGTGCCAGCGCCCGTCCAGGGGGCGAGGCCGAGCAGTACTTC.

The chain carries TRBV29-1 and TRBJ1-2; possible D gene TRBD1, 5 bases. Germline CDR1 SQVTM, CDR2 ANQGSEA. This CDR3 has 13 amino acids. The V gene lost 7 bases and the J gene lost 3 bases, with 15 bases spanning the gap. The CDR3 DNA reads as TGCAGCGCCGCGGCAGGGTCCGACTATGGCTACACCTTC. This sequence encodes CSAAAGSDYGYTF.

This clone was detected only once. The V call is TRBV15, the J call TRBJ2-7; D may be TRBD2 (6 bases). Germline V gene lookup returns CDR1 LNHNV and CDR2 YYDKDF (reference sequence). Trimming cost V 5 bases and J 3 bases, with 17 bases left between them. The CDR3 is made up of 15 amino acids. CDR3: CATSLPGEKGYEQYF. CDR3 bases: TGTGCCACCAGCCTACCGGGGGAGAAGGGCTACGAGCAGTACTTC.

This clone showed up just once. CDR3 region: CASSPRTGGGVTEAFF. CDR3 DNA: TGTGCCAGCAGTCCTCGGACAGGGGGCGGTGTCACTGAAGCTTTCTTT. The chain has TRBV27 and TRBJ1-1; 11 nucleotides match TRBD1. This CDR3 is 16 amino acids long. CDR1 is MNHEY, CDR2 SMNVEV, per germline (reference sequence). Trimming removed 5 bases from V and 4 bases from J; junction bases left unmatched: 9.